These 9 T cell receptor beta chains came from one sample sequenced in a study of blood T cell repertoires in COVID-19. The table came from immunoSEQ multiplex PCR; TCRdb's copy has only in-frame clones and leaves some out. This table holds about 200,000 clones, roughly 87% found once. Input material: PBMCs or T cells enriched from blood (not recorded which). The receptors were sampled from a woman younger than 45 who had recovered from COVID-19.

The chain has TRBV5-6 and TRBJ2-7; the match to TRBD2 covers 8 bases. This CDR3 region has 13 residues. The V and J ends lost 6 bases and 2 bases, in that order; junction bases with no gene match: 4. Germline CDR1 SGHDT, CDR2 YYEEEE. This chain's CDR3 is CASKPGLAYEQYF. The CDR3 DNA sequence: TGTGCCAGCAAGCCGGGACTAGCCTACGAGCAGTACTTC.

The chain uses TRBV27 and TRBJ2-1, with D possibly being TRBD2 (6 bases). Trimming stripped 5 bases from V and 6 bases from J, with 23 bases between. This CDR3 is built from 17 residues. Germline-derived CDR1 and CDR2 are MNHEY and SMNVEV (reference sequence). The chain's CDR3 is CASSHPSDLTVTNEQFF. DNA for the CDR3: TGTGCCAGCAGTCATCCTAGCGACCTAACGGTGACCAATGAGCAGTTCTTC.

This clone was seen once. This chain connects TRBV7-9 to TRBJ1-6, with 7 bases that match TRBD1. The V gene end was trimmed by 3 bases and the J gene end by 10 bases; junction bases not matched to a gene: 9. This CDR3 comprises 15 residues. CDR1 and CDR2 (germline): SEHNR, FQNEAQ (reference sequence). The CDR3 reads CASSFGQVALSPLHF. CDR3 DNA sequence: TGTGCCAGCAGCTTCGGACAGGTCGCTCTCTCACCCCTCCACTTT. Together with reference TRBV7-9 and TRBJ1-6, the CDR3 gives the full variable domain: DTGVSQNPRHKITKRGQNVTFRCDPISEHNRLYWYRQTLGQGPEFLTYFQNEAQLEKSRLLSDRFSAERPKGSFSTLEIQRTEQGDSAMYLCASSFGQVALSPLHFGNGTRLTVT.

The V gene is TRBV5-1, the J gene TRBJ1-1; no definite D call. The CDR3 totals 11 residues. Germline V gene sequence: CDR1 SGHRS, CDR2 YFSETQ. V was trimmed by 2 bases and J by 6 bases, leaving 5 bases between them. Written as DNA, the CDR3 is TGCGCCAGCAGCTTCGGGGCTGAAGCTTTCTTT. Amino acids: CASSFGAEAFF.

The chain employs TRBV28 and TRBJ1-2, with TRBD1 matching over 7 bases. This CDR3 has 13 residues. CDR1 is MDHEN, CDR2 SYDVKM, per germline. The trim removed 4 bases at V and 8 bases at J, leaving 7 bases unmatched. In DNA, the CDR3 is TGTGCCAGCAGTTCAGACAGGGAAGGGGGCTACACCTTC. This codes for CASSSDREGGYTF.

The V gene is TRBV11-3, the J gene TRBJ2-5; TRBD2 matches at 8 bases. This CDR3 spans 16 amino acids. The germline V gene encodes CDR1 SGHNT and CDR2 YENEEA. V lost 5 bases and J lost 1; bases outside the gene matches: 9. The CDR3 nucleotides read TGTGCCAGCAGCCCACGGCTAGCGGGCCTCCAAGAGACCCAGTACTTC. It yields the protein CASSPRLAGLQETQYF. Drawing the rest from reference TRBV11-3 and TRBJ2-5, the complete variable domain is EAGVVQSPRYKIIEKKQPVAFWCNPISGHNTLYWYLQNLGQGPELLIRYENEEAVDDSQLPKDRFSAERLKGVDSTLKIQPAELGDSAVYLCASSPRLAGLQETQYFGPGTRLLVL.

This chain connects TRBV6-6 to TRBJ1-4; TRBD1 aligns across 9 bases. The CDR3 has 15 amino acids. V shed 7 bases and J 7 bases; nucleotides not matched to a gene: 10. Germline V gene lookup returns CDR1 MNHNY and CDR2 SVGAGI (reference sequence). CDR3 sequence (DNA): TGTGCCAGCATTAAGGGGGGACAGGGTCGTGAAAAACTGTTTTTT. This encodes CASIKGGQGREKLFF.

This chain uses TRBV4-1 with TRBJ1-1; 7 bases align to TRBD1. The CDR3 spans 16 residues. Germline lookup yields CDR1 MGHRA and CDR2 YSYEKL. The V segment lost 4 bases and the J segment 1 base; nucleotides outside the gene matches: 9. CDR3 in amino acids: CASSPYNRGENTEAFF. As DNA, the CDR3 is TGCGCCAGCAGCCCCTATAACAGGGGAGAGAACACTGAAGCTTTCTTT.

This clone has only one observation. V and J are TRBV6-5 and TRBJ2-3; no reliable D call. Trimming left V 6 bases short and J 1 base short, with 8 bases between. There are 13 residues in the CDR3. CDR1 MNHEY and CDR2 SVGAGI come from the germline V gene. The CDR3 region is CASRVEGTDTQYF. CDR3 nucleotides: TGTGCCAGCAGGGTAGAAGGCACAGATACGCAGTATTTT.